These 23 T cell receptor beta chains share one sample of origin, sequenced in a study of cytotoxic CD8 clonotypes in ibrutinib-treated CLL. Repertoires were generated with immunoSEQ multiplex PCR, while TCRdb's copy carries only in-frame clones and drops some. Among tens of thousands of clones listed, approximately 75% were seen once. Material: PBMCs, obtained after 12 months of ibrutinib treatment. The receptors come from a human donor with chronic lymphocytic leukemia.

This clone was recorded only once. The rearrangement joins TRBV19 to TRBJ2-3; TRBD1 matches 7 bases. J was trimmed by 2 bases and V by 9 bases; bases with no gene match: 5. CDR1 is LNHDA and CDR2 is SQIVND in the germline V gene (reference sequence). The CDR3 has 13 amino acids. CDR3 in DNA: TGTGCCAGCTCCGGGACAGACACAGATACGCAGTATTTT. Its protein product is CASSGTDTDTQYF.

This chain connects TRBV19 to TRBJ1-1; D not certain. The CDR3 sequence is 14 residues long. The V gene lost 1 base and the J gene lost 1 base, with 7 bases spanning the gap. Germline V gives CDR1 LNHDA, CDR2 SQIVND (reference sequence). CDR3 DNA sequence: TGTGCCAGTAGTATAGTGCGGGAGAACACTGAAGCTTTCTTT. As protein: CASSIVRENTEAFF.

This chain uses TRBV19 with TRBJ1-2; the match to TRBD1 covers 7 bases. CDR1 and CDR2 (germline): LNHDA, SQIVND (reference sequence). J lost 0 bases, V lost 5 bases, and 9 bases had no gene match. CDR3 length equals 16 residues. CDR3 DNA sequence: TGTGCCAGTAGTCGGCACGGGGACAGATCTAACTATGGCTACACCTTC. Translated: CASSRHGDRSNYGYTF. Looking up the rest from reference TRBV19 and TRBJ1-2 gives the full variable domain: DGGITQSPKYLFRKEGQNVTLSCEQNLNHDAMYWYRQDPGQGLRLIYYSQIVNDFQKGDIAEGYSVSREKKESFPLTVTSAQKNPTAFYLCASSRHGDRSNYGYTFGSGTRLTVV.

The table lists this clone with a count of one. V and J are TRBV28 and TRBJ2-1; D could derive from TRBD1 or TRBD2 (6 bases each). The CDR3 runs to 14 residues. V dropped 4 bases and J dropped 2 bases, with 9 bases sitting between them. CDR1 and CDR2 from the germline V gene are MDHEN and SYDVKM. This CDR3 is CASSYGGPYNEQFF. CDR3 nucleotides: TGTGCCAGCAGTTATGGGGGGCCCTACAATGAGCAGTTCTTC. Drawing the rest from reference TRBV28 and TRBJ2-1, the complete variable domain is DVKVTQSSRYLVKRTGEKVFLECVQDMDHENMFWYRQDPGLGLRLIYFSYDVKMKEKGDIPEGYSVSREKKERFSLILESASTNQTSMYLCASSYGGPYNEQFFGPGTRLTVL.

The chain is built from TRBV19 and TRBJ2-7, with D maybe TRBD1 (5 bases). The CDR3 is made up of 15 amino acids. Germline CDR1 and CDR2: LNHDA and SQIVND (reference sequence). Trimming removed 5 bases from V and 5 bases from J, with 19 bases in between. CDR3: CASSPTGRAGNEQYF. DNA of the CDR3: TGTGCCAGTAGTCCCACCGGCAGGGCTGGCAACGAGCAGTACTTC.

The genes are TRBV19 and TRBJ1-5; D is ambiguous. This CDR3 comprises 14 residues. With 5 bases removed from V and 3 bases from J, the gap between germline ends came to 11 bases. Germline V gene data show CDR1 as LNHDA and CDR2 as SQIVND (reference sequence). CDR3 region: CASSWRGFNQPQHF. Here the CDR3 DNA reads TGTGCCAGTAGTTGGAGAGGCTTCAATCAGCCCCAGCATTTT.

V is TRBV18 and J is TRBJ2-7; the D gene is possibly TRBD1 (8 bases). Germline assignment: CDR1 KGHSH and CDR2 LQKENI. V lost 5 bases and J lost 2, with 22 bases in between. The CDR3 covers 17 residues. The CDR3 loop is CASSSSDTGGGTYEQYF. For the CDR3, the DNA is TGTGCCAGCTCATCCTCGGATACAGGGGGAGGGACCTACGAGCAGTACTTC.

This clone was counted once. The chain has TRBV20-1 and TRBJ2-5, with D tentatively TRBD2 (5 bases). Germline CDR1 and CDR2: DFQATT and SNEGSKA (reference sequence). V lost 6 bases and J 5 bases, leaving 10 bases between the germline ends. CDR3 size: 11 residues. The CDR3 sequence: CSAGDFETQYF. CDR3 DNA: TGCAGTGCCGGGGATTTTGAGACCCAGTACTTC.

The chain combines TRBV7-6 with TRBJ2-3; no reliable D call. The germline V gene has CDR1 SGHVS and CDR2 FNYEAQ. Trimming removed 5 bases from V and 0 bases from J, with 15 bases in between. The CDR3 covers 16 residues. CDR3 DNA sequence: TGTGCCAGCAGCCCTACACGGACCCTTAGCACAGATACGCAGTATTTT. Protein product: CASSPTRTLSTDTQYF.

The rearrangement joins TRBV5-1 to TRBJ2-6; no clear D. The CDR3 length is 17 residues. V dropped 0 bases and J dropped 0 bases, with 10 bases sitting between them. Germline V gives CDR1 SGHRS, CDR2 YFSETQ. The CDR3 here is CASSLEGPISGANVLTF. CDR3 nucleotides: TGCGCCAGCAGCTTGGAGGGTCCCATCTCTGGGGCCAACGTCCTGACTTTC.

V usage is TRBV7-3 and J usage is TRBJ2-1, with 10 positions matching TRBD1. The CDR3 sequence is 15 residues long. Germline CDR1 reads SGHTA; CDR2 reads FQGTGA. V was clipped by 4 bases and J by 5 bases; unmatched bases: 5. The CDR3 loop is CASSSFGTGDNEQFF. For the CDR3, the DNA is TGTGCCAGCAGCTCATTCGGGACAGGGGACAATGAGCAGTTCTTC. The variable domain in full, with the rest retrieved from reference TRBV7-3 and TRBJ2-1, is GAGVSQTPSNKVTEKGKYVELRCDPISGHTALYWYRQSLGQGPEFLIYFQGTGAADDSGLPNDRFFAVRPEGSVSTLKIQRTERGDSAVYLCASSSFGTGDNEQFFGPGTRLTVL.

This clone has more than one count but fewer than ten. The gene calls are TRBV27 and TRBJ2-5; 9 bases fit TRBD1. Per germline, CDR1 MNHEY and CDR2 SMNVEV (reference sequence). The J segment lost 4 bases and the V segment lost 8 bases, leaving 5 bases of the junction unmatched. CDR3 size: 13 residues. CDR3 in amino acids: CASGQDRGETQYF. The CDR3 DNA reads TGTGCCAGCGGACAGGACAGGGGAGAGACCCAGTACTTC.

The rearrangement joins TRBV2 to TRBJ2-2; TRBD2 might be the D (5 bases). The ends were cut back, 2 bases at V and 9 bases at J, with 16 bases in the middle. Germline V CDR1 and CDR2: SNHLY, FYNNEI. The CDR3 totals 15 residues. The CDR3 DNA follows: TGTGCCAGCAGTGAAAGCGGACTGGGCCAGCGGGAGCTGTTTTTT. It encodes CASSESGLGQRELFF.

The rearrangement uses TRBV13 and TRBJ2-5, with 9 bases lining up with TRBD2. Germline CDR1 is PRHDT and CDR2 is FYEKMQ (reference sequence). CDR3 length: 15 residues. Trimming at V came to 6 bases and at J to 2 bases, leaving 7 bases not matched to a gene. This CDR3 reads CASSAGLAIQETQYF. The CDR3 DNA is TGTGCCAGCAGTGCGGGACTAGCCATTCAAGAGACCCAGTACTTC.

The genes are TRBV6-4 and TRBJ1-2; TRBD1 agrees at 7 bases. Losses at the gene ends were 5 bases for V and 4 bases for J; bases not matched to a gene: 7. The germline V gene encodes CDR1 MRHNA and CDR2 SNTAGT. CDR3 size: 14 residues. The chain's CDR3 is CASSYQGGRYGYTF. The CDR3, as DNA: TGTGCCAGCAGTTACCAGGGGGGACGCTATGGCTACACCTTC.

J is TRBJ1-4 and V is TRBV10-3, with TRBD1 matching 9 bases. Per germline, CDR1 ENHRY and CDR2 SYGVKD. This CDR3 comprises 16 residues. Trimming cost V 3 bases and J 2 bases; bases outside gene matches: 4. Here the CDR3 reads CAISDPGQGTNEKLFF. Written as DNA, the CDR3 is TGTGCCATCAGTGACCCCGGACAGGGGACTAATGAAAAACTGTTTTTT.

This chain connects TRBV28 to TRBJ1-2; 7 bases fit TRBD1. V dropped 3 bases and J dropped 8; count of bases not matched to a gene: 9. Germline assignment: CDR1 MDHEN and CDR2 SYDVKM. The CDR3 runs 14 residues. The CDR3 DNA sequence: TGTGCCAGCAGTTTGACAGGGCCCCAGGGAGGCTACACCTTC. Encoded protein: CASSLTGPQGGYTF.

The rearrangement links TRBV11-2 to TRBJ2-1; 16 bases are shared with TRBD2. This CDR3 has 18 residues. The V gene end was trimmed by 7 bases and the J gene end by 9 bases; junction bases not matched to a gene: 15. Germline loops: CDR1 SGHAT, CDR2 FQNNGV. The CDR3 loop is CASTNTGLAGGRSSEQFF. CDR3 nucleotide sequence: TGTGCCAGCACCAACACGGGACTAGCGGGAGGGCGATCCTCTGAGCAGTTCTTC.

This clone has a handful of counts. As DNA, the CDR3 is TGTGCCAGCCCCGGACCAGGGTCCTACGAGCAGTACTTC. Translation gives CASPGPGSYEQYF. The chain carries TRBV28 and TRBJ2-7, with D possibly TRBD1 on 5 matching bases. CDR3 size: 13 residues. CDR1 is MDHEN and CDR2 is SYDVKM in the germline V gene. V lost 8 bases and J lost 1, with 12 bases in between.

The chain employs TRBV30 and TRBJ1-1, with D unresolved. The CDR3 loop spans 13 amino acids. Trimming took 0 bases from V and 11 from J, leaving 16 bases between them. Germline lookup yields CDR1 GTSNPN and CDR2 SVGIG (reference sequence). The CDR3 spells CAWSVLGEAGAFF. In DNA, the CDR3 is TGTGCCTGGAGTGTTCTGGGTGAAGCGGGGGCTTTCTTT.

The CDR3 protein is CASSQTRGVYNEQFF. In DNA, the CDR3 is TGCGCCAGCAGCCAAACCCGCGGGGTCTACAATGAGCAGTTCTTC. V and J are TRBV4-3 and TRBJ2-1, with D perhaps matching TRBD2 (6 bases). The CDR3 totals 15 residues. Trimming removed 2 bases at V and 3 bases at J, with 11 bases between. Germline loops: CDR1 LGHNA, CDR2 YSLEER.

The chain couples TRBV6-5 to TRBJ1-1, with D possibly being TRBD1 (5 bases). Trimming cost V 0 bases and J 4 bases, with 12 bases left between them. There are 15 residues in the CDR3. Germline assignment: CDR1 MNHEY and CDR2 SVGAGI. The CDR3 bases are TGTGCCAGCAGTTACTCTGGGGGGGTAGGCACTGAAGCTTTCTTT. Its protein product is CASSYSGGVGTEAFF.

The chain employs TRBV9 and TRBJ2-2; D unclear. This CDR3 has 13 residues. Germline CDR1 is SGDLS and CDR2 is YYNGEE. The ends were cut back, 2 bases at V and 4 bases at J, with 6 bases in the middle. The CDR3 spells CASSVSSTGELFF. CDR3 coding DNA: TGTGCCAGCAGCGTGTCTTCCACCGGGGAGCTGTTTTTT.